This T cell receptor (beta chain) was profiled in a study of T cell responses to AZD1222 COVID-19 vaccine. Germline V lookup: CDR1 SGHVS, CDR2 FNYEAQ. Losses at the gene ends were 5 bases for V and 5 bases for J; bases not matched to a gene: 4. This CDR3 is 13 amino acids long. The data were produced by immunoSEQ multiplex PCR, yet TCRdb's version contains in-frame clones alone and is incomplete. The sample yields some 40,000 clones, 80% seen once. This sequence was found in an adult who received the MenACWY meningococcal vaccine as a control. The source was peripheral blood, collected 28 days after the second dose of the MenACWY control vaccine. The chain couples TRBV7-6 to TRBJ1-1, with TRBD1 identical over 8 bases. CDR3 region: CASSEQGVTEAFF. CDR3 DNA sequence: TGTGCCAGCAGCGAACAGGGGGTGACTGAAGCTTTCTTT.